A selection of T cell receptor beta chains follows, all from one sample in a study of cytomegalovirus exposure and HLA in healthy donors. Some clones are missing from TCRdb's copy, which holds only in-frame ones; the method was immunoSEQ multiplex PCR. This sample has 170,000 or so clones; 75% to 85% occur once, and the top ten carry 0.65%. Sequencing was done on a sample of PBMCs. These receptors all come from a boy under 18 in good health and CMV-seronegative. Both conserved end residues are part of each CDR3. Fields, in order: V gene, D gene, clone size, J gene, CDR3 DNA, CDR3 protein. A D gene is named only where the DNA matches it firmly. Clone size is shown for a subset of rows, as once, few, many or a class of expanded clone.

V gene: TRBV6-6; D gene: NA; clone size: once; J gene: TRBJ2-2; CDR3 DNA: TGTGCCAGCAGTTATCCCTCCTCTGCTATTGGGGAGCTGTTTTTT; CDR3 protein: CASSYPSSAIGELFF
V gene: TRBV6-4; D gene: TRBD2; clone size: NA; J gene: TRBJ2-2; CDR3 DNA: TGTGCCAGCAGGAGGGAGGGGCTCGGCACCGGGGAGCTGTTTTTT; CDR3 protein: CASRREGLGTGELFF
V gene: TRBV7-2; D gene: NA; clone size: few; J gene: TRBJ2-5; CDR3 DNA: TGTGCCAGCAGCACTAGGCGAGAGACCCAGTACTTC; CDR3 protein: CASSTRRETQYF
V gene: TRBV19; D gene: NA; clone size: NA; J gene: TRBJ2-2; CDR3 DNA: TGTGCCAGTAGTATCCAGGACACCGGGGAGCTGTTTTTT; CDR3 protein: CASSIQDTGELFF
V gene: TRBV19; D gene: TRBD1; clone size: NA; J gene: TRBJ2-7; CDR3 DNA: TGTGCCAGTAGTATGGGGGCGTGGACAGGGATGAATGAGCAGTACTTC; CDR3 protein: CASSMGAWTGMNEQYF
V gene: TRBV10-3; D gene: TRBD1; clone size: NA; J gene: TRBJ1-1; CDR3 DNA: TGTGCCATCAGTAAACAGGGGGCGGTGAACACTGAAGCTTTCTTT; CDR3 protein: CAISKQGAVNTEAFF
V gene: TRBV4-3; D gene: TRBD1; clone size: NA; J gene: TRBJ2-2; CDR3 DNA: TGCGCCAGCAGCCAGCTTTACAGGGGGCTGGGTGACGGGGAGCTGTTTTTT; CDR3 protein: CASSQLYRGLGDGELFF
V gene: TRBV4-1; D gene: TRBD1; clone size: few; J gene: TRBJ1-2; CDR3 DNA: TGCGCCAGCAGCCCTGTGGACAGGGATTATGGCTACACCTTC; CDR3 protein: CASSPVDRDYGYTF
V gene: TRBV5-5; D gene: NA; clone size: NA; J gene: TRBJ1-4; CDR3 DNA: TGTGCCAGCAGCATACCCAGGGCCGGGGGGGGAGGTGAAAAACTGTTTTTT; CDR3 protein: CASSIPRAGGGGEKLFF
V gene: TRBV4-3; D gene: TRBD1; clone size: NA; J gene: TRBJ1-2; CDR3 DNA: TGCGCCAGCAGCACCGGGACAGGGGACTATGGCTACACCTTC; CDR3 protein: CASSTGTGDYGYTF
V gene: TRBV30; D gene: NA; clone size: NA; J gene: TRBJ2-3; CDR3 DNA: TGTGCCTGGACAGGGGCAACAGATACGCAGTATTTT; CDR3 protein: CAWTGATDTQYF
V gene: TRBV7-3; D gene: NA; clone size: NA; J gene: TRBJ1-1; CDR3 DNA: TGTGCCAGCAGCCAAGGTGGGGGCCAGCAAGCTTTCTTT; CDR3 protein: CASSQGGGQQAFF
V gene: TRBV19; D gene: NA; clone size: NA; J gene: TRBJ2-5; CDR3 DNA: TGTGCCAGTAGTATAGATCCAGGAATCCAAGAGACCCAGTACTTC; CDR3 protein: CASSIDPGIQETQYF
V gene: TRBV13; D gene: TRBD1; clone size: NA; J gene: TRBJ2-7; CDR3 DNA: TGTGCCAGCAGCCTAGGGACAGATAAGTACTTC; CDR3 protein: CASSLGTDKYF
V gene: TRBV11-2; D gene: NA; clone size: few; J gene: TRBJ1-2; CDR3 DNA: TGTGCCAGCAGCTTAGGAATTTGGGTGCCAGGGGTGAACTATGGCTACACCTTC; CDR3 protein: CASSLGIWVPGVNYGYTF
V gene: TRBV7-2; D gene: TRBD2; clone size: NA; J gene: TRBJ2-1; CDR3 DNA: TGTGCCAGCAGCCCTATAGCGGGAGAGGACAATGAGCAGTTCTTC; CDR3 protein: CASSPIAGEDNEQFF
V gene: TRBV19; D gene: TRBD1; clone size: once; J gene: TRBJ1-5; CDR3 DNA: TGTGCCAGTAGGACAGGGAATAGCAATCAGCCCCAGCATTTT; CDR3 protein: CASRTGNSNQPQHF
V gene: TRBV19; D gene: NA; clone size: NA; J gene: TRBJ1-5; CDR3 DNA: TGTGCCAGTAGCAGGACATCGTACGTCCCGGGCAATCAGCCCCAGCATTTT; CDR3 protein: CASSRTSYVPGNQPQHF
V gene: TRBV7-9; D gene: NA; clone size: NA; J gene: TRBJ1-4; CDR3 DNA: TGTGCCAGCAGCTTTTTGACCGTCAGGGAAAAACTGTTTTTT; CDR3 protein: CASSFLTVREKLFF
V gene: TRBV30; D gene: NA; clone size: NA; J gene: TRBJ1-1; CDR3 DNA: TGTGCCTGGAGTCGCAACGGGGGCACTGAAGCTTTCTTT; CDR3 protein: CAWSRNGGTEAFF
V gene: TRBV2; D gene: NA; clone size: few; J gene: TRBJ2-5; CDR3 DNA: TGTGCCAGCAGTGAGGGGGTCCCGCCGGGGGAGCAGTACTTC; CDR3 protein: CASSEGVPPGEQYF
V gene: TRBV7-2; D gene: NA; clone size: NA; J gene: TRBJ1-2; CDR3 DNA: TGTGCCAGCAGTTACGACACGGACTCATATGGCTACACCTTC; CDR3 protein: CASSYDTDSYGYTF
V gene: TRBV7-7; D gene: TRBD2; clone size: once; J gene: TRBJ2-5; CDR3 DNA: TGTGCTAGCTCAGGCTCGGCGGGAGGTGGGGAGACCCAGTACTTC; CDR3 protein: CASSGSAGGGETQYF
V gene: TRBV6-5; D gene: TRBD1; clone size: NA; J gene: TRBJ1-2; CDR3 DNA: TGTGCCAGCAGTCGAGACAGGGGGCCGGGTGGCTACACCTTC; CDR3 protein: CASSRDRGPGGYTF
V gene: TRBV9; D gene: TRBD2; clone size: NA; J gene: TRBJ2-3; CDR3 DNA: TGTGCCAGCAGCGCGGGGGGTTGGGGTATCACAGATACGCAGTATTTT; CDR3 protein: CASSAGGWGITDTQYF
V gene: TRBV5-4; D gene: TRBD1; clone size: NA; J gene: TRBJ1-1; CDR3 DNA: TGTGCCAGCAGTGCCGGACAGGGGGCAGTAGACACTGAAGCTTTCTTT; CDR3 protein: CASSAGQGAVDTEAFF
V gene: TRBV6-4; D gene: TRBD2; clone size: NA; J gene: TRBJ2-2; CDR3 DNA: TGTGCCAGCAGTGACTCGCAGGGAGGGGCCGGGGAGCTGTTTTTT; CDR3 protein: CASSDSQGGAGELFF
V gene: TRBV5-4; D gene: NA; clone size: NA; J gene: TRBJ2-7; CDR3 DNA: TGTGCCAGCAGCTTAGGACTGGAGTACGAGCAGTACTTC; CDR3 protein: CASSLGLEYEQYF
V gene: TRBV19; D gene: TRBD1; clone size: few; J gene: TRBJ1-5; CDR3 DNA: TGTGCCAGTAGTCTTACAGGGGAGAGGAATCAGCCCCAGCATTTT; CDR3 protein: CASSLTGERNQPQHF
V gene: TRBV10-3; D gene: TRBD1; clone size: few; J gene: TRBJ1-1; CDR3 DNA: TGTGCCATCAGTGAGGGACAGGGGCTAGGAAACACTGAAGCTTTCTTT; CDR3 protein: CAISEGQGLGNTEAFF
V gene: TRBV30; D gene: TRBD1; clone size: NA; J gene: TRBJ1-2; CDR3 DNA: TGTGCCTGGTCGGACAGGGACTATGGCTACACCTTC; CDR3 protein: CAWSDRDYGYTF
V gene: TRBV4-2; D gene: NA; clone size: NA; J gene: TRBJ2-7; CDR3 DNA: TGTGCCAGCAGCCAAAGAGAGTTCTCCTACGAGCAGTACTTC; CDR3 protein: CASSQREFSYEQYF
V gene: TRBV10-3; D gene: TRBD1; clone size: NA; J gene: TRBJ2-2; CDR3 DNA: TGTGCCATCGGGGAGACAGGGGACTTCACCGGGGAGCTGTTTTTT; CDR3 protein: CAIGETGDFTGELFF
V gene: TRBV5-6; D gene: NA; clone size: NA; J gene: TRBJ1-1; CDR3 DNA: TGTGCCAGCAGCTTGGGCAGGGGCCCCCAGGCTTTCTTT; CDR3 protein: CASSLGRGPQAFF
V gene: TRBV16; D gene: NA; clone size: NA; J gene: TRBJ2-3; CDR3 DNA: TGTGCCAGCAGCCAAAGGACAAGTTTTAGCACAGATACGCAGTATTTT; CDR3 protein: CASSQRTSFSTDTQYF
V gene: TRBV27; D gene: TRBD1; clone size: NA; J gene: TRBJ2-5; CDR3 DNA: TGTGCCAGCAGTCAGACTGACAGGGGGTTCGGGGAGACCCAGTACTTC; CDR3 protein: CASSQTDRGFGETQYF
V gene: TRBV5-6; D gene: TRBD1; clone size: NA; J gene: TRBJ2-5; CDR3 DNA: TGTGCCAGCAGACCCTACGGACAGGGCCAAGAGACCCAGTACTTC; CDR3 protein: CASRPYGQGQETQYF
V gene: TRBV15; D gene: NA; clone size: NA; J gene: TRBJ1-4; CDR3 DNA: TGTGCCACCAGCAGAGAGGTGCAGGGCTTTAATGAAAAACTGTTTTTT; CDR3 protein: CATSREVQGFNEKLFF
V gene: TRBV7-8; D gene: TRBD1; clone size: NA; J gene: TRBJ2-2; CDR3 DNA: TGTGCCAGCGGGCTCAGGGGGTCTGGCGGGGAGCTGTTTTTT; CDR3 protein: CASGLRGSGGELFF
V gene: TRBV7-2; D gene: TRBD1; clone size: NA; J gene: TRBJ2-1; CDR3 DNA: TGTGCCAGCAGCTTACGACAGGGAGTGGGTGCCTACAATGAGCAGTTCTTC; CDR3 protein: CASSLRQGVGAYNEQFF
V gene: TRBV4-3; D gene: NA; clone size: few; J gene: TRBJ1-5; CDR3 DNA: TGCGCCAGCAGCCAAGTTCGTAACAGTCAGCCCCAGCATTTT; CDR3 protein: CASSQVRNSQPQHF
V gene: TRBV5-6; D gene: NA; clone size: NA; J gene: TRBJ1-1; CDR3 DNA: TGTGCCAGCGACCGGGTGGGGAACACTGAAGCTTTCTTT; CDR3 protein: CASDRVGNTEAFF
V gene: TRBV5-1; D gene: TRBD2; clone size: NA; J gene: TRBJ2-7; CDR3 DNA: TGCGCCAGCAGCTTGGCCCTAGCGGGGGGGTCGTCCTACGAGCAGTACTTC; CDR3 protein: CASSLALAGGSSYEQYF
V gene: TRBV6-6; D gene: NA; clone size: NA; J gene: TRBJ1-2; CDR3 DNA: TGTGCCAGCAGTTACGGCAAATTGATTTATGGCTACACCTTC; CDR3 protein: CASSYGKLIYGYTF
V gene: TRBV19; D gene: NA; clone size: NA; J gene: TRBJ1-1; CDR3 DNA: TGTGCCAGTAGTTCCCCCTCCACGACAGGTCTTACTGAAGCTTTCTTT; CDR3 protein: CASSSPSTTGLTEAFF
V gene: TRBV5-8; D gene: TRBD2; clone size: NA; J gene: TRBJ2-7; CDR3 DNA: TGTGCCAGCAGTTCTTCTAGCGGAAGCGACGAGCAGTACTTC; CDR3 protein: CASSSSSGSDEQYF
V gene: TRBV27; D gene: TRBD2; clone size: NA; J gene: TRBJ2-7; CDR3 DNA: TGTGCCAGCAGTTTAACGGGGGGAAGCTCCTACGAGCAGTACTTC; CDR3 protein: CASSLTGGSSYEQYF